The entry below gives a single T cell receptor beta chain sequence along with its context. Antigen: not known. This sample also contains other DNA sequences that code for the same CDR3. It was into CD45RA+ naive and CD45RA-negative memory subsets that the CD4+ cells were split. The entry originates in a study of shared clonotypes between healthy human individuals. Study overall: For every donor, three CD4 naive, three CD4 memory, two CD8 naive and one CD8 memory plates were used.

Trimming shortened V by 0 bases and J by 4 bases, and 9 bases separated the two germline ends. Germline CDR1 MNHEY, CDR2 SVGAGI. CDR3 length equals 14 residues. General study points: Rarefaction showed sorted-subset sequencing was incomplete despite large depth.

Repertoires were generated with immunoSEQ multiplex PCR, while TCRdb's copy carries only in-frame clones and drops some. The sample lists around 2.5 million clones, 90% to 95% occurring once. This receptor was identified in a man between 18 and 29 years old in good health. Some clones in this sample may be carry-over from other donors' samples. The rearrangement uses TRBV6-5 and TRBJ2-5; TRBD1 is a possible D gene (5 bases). Sequencing was performed on naive CD4+ T cells from PBMCs. Subset given: CD45RA+ positively selected. The CDR3 here is CASSYSQGRETQYF. The CDR3 DNA follows: TGTGCCAGCAGTTACTCCCAGGGTAGAGAGACCCAGTACTTC.